This TCR beta chain was sequenced during a study of identical twins. The authors used template switching to add a universal primer site and gave cDNA unique molecular identifiers. TCRdb recomputed calls from the 5' RACE reads with MiXCR, one row per CDR3 protein. The table lists 700,000 or so distinct CDR3 sequences, 8.5% to 9.5% of them singletons. This clonotype was seen a few times. Antigen: not known. Regarding the study as a whole: Low generation probability was overrepresented in out-of-frame alpha sequences shared by twins. Fewer insertions marked abundant cord blood beta clonotypes; young adult naive trended weakly, memory not at all.

The same data also went into a second study, on yellow fever vaccine responses in identical twins.

Sequencing was carried out using PBMCs. The TCR comes from a woman in her late teens or twenties in good health.

The CDR3 nucleotides read TGTGCCAGCAGCGTAGGCCCCCTTAGCGAGAAGAGCTCCTACAATGAGCAGTTCTTC. Protein product: CASSVGPLSEKSSYNEQFF. This chain joins TRBV9 and TRBJ2-1; weak D call: TRBD2 (5 bases). In germline, CDR1 is SGDLS, CDR2 YYNGEE. V was pared by 0 bases and J by 0 bases, with 19 bases between. The CDR3 extends over 19 amino acids.